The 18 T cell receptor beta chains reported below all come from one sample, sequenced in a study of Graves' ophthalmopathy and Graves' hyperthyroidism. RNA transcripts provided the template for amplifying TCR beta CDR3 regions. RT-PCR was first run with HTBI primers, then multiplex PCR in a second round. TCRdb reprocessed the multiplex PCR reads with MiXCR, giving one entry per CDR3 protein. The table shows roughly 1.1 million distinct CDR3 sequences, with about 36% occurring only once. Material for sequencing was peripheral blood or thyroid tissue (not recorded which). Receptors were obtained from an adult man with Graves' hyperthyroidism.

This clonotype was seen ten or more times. The CDR3 sequence: CASSQAGLGYEQYF. The DNA for the CDR3 is TGCGCCAGCAGCCAAGCCGGGCTAGGCTACGAGCAGTACTTC. This rearrangement joins TRBV4-3 to TRBJ2-7, with unresolved D. CDR3 length: 14 amino acids. Trimming took off 1 base at V and 3 bases at J, with 10 bases between the two ends. Germline lookup yields CDR1 LGHNA and CDR2 YSLEER.

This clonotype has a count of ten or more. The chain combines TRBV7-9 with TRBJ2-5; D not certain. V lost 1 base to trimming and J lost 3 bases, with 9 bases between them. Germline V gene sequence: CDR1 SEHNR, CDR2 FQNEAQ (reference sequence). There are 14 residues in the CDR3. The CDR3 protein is CASSLGVGKETQYF. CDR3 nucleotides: TGTGCCAGCAGCTTAGGAGTAGGCAAAGAGACCCAGTACTTC.

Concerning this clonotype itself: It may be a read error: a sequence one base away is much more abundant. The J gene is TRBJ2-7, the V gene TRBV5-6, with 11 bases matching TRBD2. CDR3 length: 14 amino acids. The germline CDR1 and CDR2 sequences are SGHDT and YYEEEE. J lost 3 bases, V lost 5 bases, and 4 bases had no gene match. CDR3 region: CASRCGTSGYEQYF. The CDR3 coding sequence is TGTGCCAGCAGGTGTGGGACTAGCGGCTACGAGCAGTACTTC.

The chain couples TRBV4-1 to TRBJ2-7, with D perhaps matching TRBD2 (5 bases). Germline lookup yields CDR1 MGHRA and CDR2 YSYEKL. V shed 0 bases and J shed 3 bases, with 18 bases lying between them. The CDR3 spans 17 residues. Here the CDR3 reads CASSQDVGTRVFYEQYF. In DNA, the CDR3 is TGCGCCAGCAGCCAAGATGTCGGCACTAGGGTATTCTACGAGCAGTACTTC.

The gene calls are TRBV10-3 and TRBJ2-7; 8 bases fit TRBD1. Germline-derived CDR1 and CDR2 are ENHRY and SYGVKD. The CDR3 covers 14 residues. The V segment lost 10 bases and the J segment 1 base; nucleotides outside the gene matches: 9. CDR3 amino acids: CASRGQDPSYEQYF. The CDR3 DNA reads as TGTGCCAGCAGGGGACAGGACCCTTCCTACGAGCAGTACTTC.

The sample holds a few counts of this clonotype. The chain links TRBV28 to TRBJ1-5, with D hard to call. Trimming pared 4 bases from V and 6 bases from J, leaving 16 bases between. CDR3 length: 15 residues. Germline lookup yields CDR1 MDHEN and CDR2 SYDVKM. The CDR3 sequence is CASSSPGLSGQPQHF. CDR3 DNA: TGTGCCAGCAGTTCGCCGGGGTTATCAGGTCAGCCCCAGCATTTT.

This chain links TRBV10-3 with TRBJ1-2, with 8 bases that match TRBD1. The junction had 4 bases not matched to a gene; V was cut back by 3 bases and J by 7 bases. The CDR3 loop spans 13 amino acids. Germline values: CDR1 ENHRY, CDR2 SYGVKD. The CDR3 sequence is CAISDTDRGGYTF. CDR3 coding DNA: TGTGCCATCAGTGATACAGACAGGGGTGGCTACACCTTC.

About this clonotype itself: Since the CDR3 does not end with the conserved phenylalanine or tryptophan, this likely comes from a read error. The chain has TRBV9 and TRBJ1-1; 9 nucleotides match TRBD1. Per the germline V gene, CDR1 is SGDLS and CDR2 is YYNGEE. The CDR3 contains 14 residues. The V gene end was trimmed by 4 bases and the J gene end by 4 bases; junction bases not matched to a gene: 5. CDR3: CASSPGTGSTEAFL. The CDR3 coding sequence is TGTGCCAGCAGCCCTGGGACAGGGAGCACTGAAGCTTTCCTT.

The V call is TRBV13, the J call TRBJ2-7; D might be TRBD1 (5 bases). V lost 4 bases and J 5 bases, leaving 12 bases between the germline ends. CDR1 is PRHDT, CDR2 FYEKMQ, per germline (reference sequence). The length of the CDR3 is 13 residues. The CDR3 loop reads CASSSTQVNEQYF. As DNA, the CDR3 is TGTGCCAGCAGCTCGACACAGGTTAACGAGCAGTACTTC.

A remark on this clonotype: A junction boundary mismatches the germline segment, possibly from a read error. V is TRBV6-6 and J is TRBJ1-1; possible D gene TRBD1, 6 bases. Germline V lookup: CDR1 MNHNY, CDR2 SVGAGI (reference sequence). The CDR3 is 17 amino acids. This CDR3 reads CASSRVLQGGLNTETFF. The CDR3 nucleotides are TGTGCCAGCAGTCGCGTATTACAGGGTGGTTTGAACACTGAAACTTTCTTT.

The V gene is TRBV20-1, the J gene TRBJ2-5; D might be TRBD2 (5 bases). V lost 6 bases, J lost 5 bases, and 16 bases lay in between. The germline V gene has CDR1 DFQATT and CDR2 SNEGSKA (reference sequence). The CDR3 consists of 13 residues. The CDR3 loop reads CSAPLGRPETQYF. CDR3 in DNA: TGCAGTGCCCCACTAGGACGGCCGGAGACCCAGTACTTC.

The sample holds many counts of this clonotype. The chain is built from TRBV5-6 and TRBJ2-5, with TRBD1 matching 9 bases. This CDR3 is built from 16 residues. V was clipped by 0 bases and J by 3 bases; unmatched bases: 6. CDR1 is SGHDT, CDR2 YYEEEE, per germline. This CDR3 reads CASSLEQGALEETQYF. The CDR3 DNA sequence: TGTGCCAGCAGCTTGGAACAGGGGGCCTTAGAAGAGACCCAGTACTTC. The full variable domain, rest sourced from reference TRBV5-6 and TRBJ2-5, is DAGVTQSPTHLIKTRGQQVTLRCSPKSGHDTVSWYQQALGQGPQFIFQYYEEEERQRGNFPDRFSGHQFPNYSSELNVNALLLGDSALYLCASSLEQGALEETQYFGPGTRLLVL.

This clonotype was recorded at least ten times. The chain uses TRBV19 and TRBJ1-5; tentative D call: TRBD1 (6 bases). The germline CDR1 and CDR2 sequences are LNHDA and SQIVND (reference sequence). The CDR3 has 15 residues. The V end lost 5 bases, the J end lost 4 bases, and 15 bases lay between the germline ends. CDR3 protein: CASSGWTASNQPQHF. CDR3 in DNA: TGTGCCAGTAGTGGCTGGACAGCCAGTAATCAGCCCCAGCATTTT.

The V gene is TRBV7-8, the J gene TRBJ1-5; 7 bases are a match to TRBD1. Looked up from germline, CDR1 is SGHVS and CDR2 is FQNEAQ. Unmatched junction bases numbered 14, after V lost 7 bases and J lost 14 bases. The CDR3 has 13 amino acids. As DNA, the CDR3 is TGTGCCAGCACCCCCGGCGGGACAGCCTACGAGCATTTT. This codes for CASTPGGTAYEHF.

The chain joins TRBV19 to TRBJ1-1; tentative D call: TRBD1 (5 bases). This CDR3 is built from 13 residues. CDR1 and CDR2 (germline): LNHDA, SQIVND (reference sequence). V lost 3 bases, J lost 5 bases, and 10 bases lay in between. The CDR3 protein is CASSMSRVTEAFF. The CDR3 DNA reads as TGTGCCAGTAGTATGAGCAGGGTAACTGAAGCTTTCTTT.

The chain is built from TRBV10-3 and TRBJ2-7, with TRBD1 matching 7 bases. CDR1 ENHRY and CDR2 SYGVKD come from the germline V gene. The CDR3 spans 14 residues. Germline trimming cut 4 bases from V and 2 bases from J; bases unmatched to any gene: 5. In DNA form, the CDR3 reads TGTGCCATCAGTGGGACCGGGACAGCCTACGAGCAGTACTTC. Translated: CAISGTGTAYEQYF.

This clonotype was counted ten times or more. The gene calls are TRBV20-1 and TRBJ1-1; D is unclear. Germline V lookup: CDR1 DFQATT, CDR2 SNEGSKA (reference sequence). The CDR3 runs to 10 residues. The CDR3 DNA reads TGCAGACTAGTGGGCACTGAAGCTTTCTTT. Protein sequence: CRLVGTEAFF.

The CDR3 reads CSSYRDAEAFF. The CDR3 nucleotides read TGCAGCAGTTATAGAGACGCTGAAGCTTTCTTT. The chain has TRBV29-1 and TRBJ1-1, with unresolved D. V dropped 8 bases and J dropped 6 bases, with 13 bases sitting between them. Germline CDR1 is SQVTM and CDR2 is ANQGSEA. The CDR3 is made up of 11 amino acids.